These 26 T cell receptor beta chains share one sample of origin, sequenced in a study of OX40 agonist ivuxolimab in advanced cancers. Sequencing used immunoSEQ multiplex PCR; TCRdb keeps in-frame clones, though not all of them. This sample has about 150,000 clones; roughly 94% occur once, and the top ten carry about 0.33%. This specimen was CD4+ or CD8+ T cells sorted from blood, taken in a trial of the OX40 agonist ivuxolimab. The source is an adult with an advanced solid tumor such as melanoma, head and neck, liver or kidney cancer.

The chain is built from TRBV7-9 and TRBJ1-1; D is unclear. Trimming stripped 3 bases from V and 4 bases from J, with 15 bases between. This CDR3 region has 15 residues. Germline V gene sequence: CDR1 SEHNR, CDR2 FQNEAQ (reference sequence). CDR3 protein: CASSFARGRTTEAFF. The DNA for the CDR3 is TGTGCCAGCAGCTTTGCCCGAGGTCGAACCACTGAAGCTTTCTTT. The variable domain in full, with the rest retrieved from reference TRBV7-9 and TRBJ1-1, is DTGVSQNPRHKITKRGQNVTFRCDPISEHNRLYWYRQTLGQGPEFLTYFQNEAQLEKSRLLSDRFSAERPKGSFSTLEIQRTEQGDSAMYLCASSFARGRTTEAFFGQGTRLTVV.

The chain couples TRBV10-3 to TRBJ2-7, with TRBD1 identical over 8 bases. V shed 6 bases and J 3 bases; nucleotides not matched to a gene: 4. Germline assignment: CDR1 ENHRY and CDR2 SYGVKD. The CDR3 runs to 13 residues. The CDR3: CAISPGQDYEQYF. CDR3 nucleotides: TGTGCCATCAGCCCGGGACAGGACTACGAGCAGTACTTC.

CDR3 bases: TGCGCCAGCAGGGCGTTCCCCTACGAGCAGTACTTC. Amino acid sequence: CASRAFPYEQYF. The chain recombines TRBV5-1 with TRBJ2-7; D not certain. Germline-derived CDR1 and CDR2 are SGHRS and YFSETQ. V was pared by 5 bases and J by 2 bases, with 8 bases between. The CDR3 consists of 12 residues.

This clone appeared a single time. The chain carries TRBV6-5 and TRBJ2-2, with D maybe TRBD1 (7 bases). The germline gives CDR1 MNHEY, CDR2 SVGAGI. The germline V and J ends were trimmed by 4 bases and 5 bases, with 17 bases remaining between them. The CDR3 is 16 residues long. CDR3 loop: CASSLEGAGATGELFF. CDR3 coding DNA: TGTGCCAGCAGTTTGGAGGGGGCAGGTGCGACCGGGGAGCTGTTTTTT.

This clone was observed a single time. The chain employs TRBV7-9 and TRBJ2-5; D may be TRBD2 (6 bases). Trimming pared 7 bases from V and 2 bases from J, leaving 17 bases between. CDR3 length equals 15 residues. Germline V CDR1 and CDR2: SEHNR, FQNEAQ (reference sequence). The CDR3 nucleotides are TGTGCCAGCACTTGGGGTAACGGAGGGCAAGAGACCCAGTACTTC. Its protein product is CASTWGNGGQETQYF.

The V gene is TRBV29-1, the J gene TRBJ1-1, with D unclear. Trimming took off 5 bases at V and 6 bases at J, with 16 bases between the two ends. The CDR3 runs to 13 residues. Germline V gene data show CDR1 as SQVTM and CDR2 as ANQGSEA. Written as DNA, the CDR3 is TGCAGCGTTCGAGAGGGTTTTCGGGCTGAAGCTTTCTTT. Its protein product is CSVREGFRAEAFF. Full variable domain (rest looked up from reference TRBV29-1 and TRBJ1-1): SAVISQKPSRDICQRGTSLTIQCQVDSQVTMMFWYRQQPGQSLTLIATANQGSEATYESGFVIDKFPISRPNLTFSTLTVSNMSPEDSSIYLCSVREGFRAEAFFGQGTRLTVV.

The chain recombines TRBV2 with TRBJ2-5; TRBD2 agrees at 11 bases. Germline V gives CDR1 SNHLY, CDR2 FYNNEI. The CDR3 sequence is 15 residues long. With V trimmed by 10 bases and J by 4 bases, 11 bases remained unmatched. The CDR3 DNA follows: TGTGCCACCGCGGAGAGTGGACTAGCGGGAGAGACCCAGTACTTC. Its protein is CATAESGLAGETQYF.

The chain carries TRBV28 and TRBJ1-1; possible D gene TRBD1, 5 bases. Per germline, CDR1 MDHEN and CDR2 SYDVKM. The CDR3 contains 15 residues. Trimming pared 3 bases from V and 6 bases from J, leaving 17 bases between. CDR3 DNA: TGTGCCAGCAGTTTGGAGCGGGGGGTTTTCGCTGAAGCTTTCTTT. It yields the protein CASSLERGVFAEAFF.

The rearrangement joins TRBV4-3 to TRBJ1-1; D might be TRBD1 (5 bases). The CDR3 is 15 residues long. Between the trimmed V and J ends, which lost 3 bases and 7 bases, there was a span of 18 bases. CDR1 and CDR2 (germline): LGHNA, YSLEER. This CDR3 is CASSQDRLWTIEAFF. For the CDR3, the DNA is TGCGCCAGCAGCCAGGACCGACTCTGGACAATTGAAGCTTTCTTT.

CDR3 residues: CASSIRDSLNYGYTF. The CDR3 DNA reads as TGTGCCAGTAGTATCCGGGACAGTCTTAACTATGGCTACACCTTC. This chain joins TRBV19 and TRBJ1-2; 7 bases line up with TRBD1. The CDR3 consists of 15 residues. CDR1 LNHDA and CDR2 SQIVND come from the germline V gene (reference sequence). The junction had 5 bases not matched to a gene; V was cut back by 3 bases and J by 1 base.

This clone was found a few times. This CDR3 is also generated by other DNA sequences in the sample. The chain joins TRBV6-5 to TRBJ1-5; the D is unclear. The CDR3 covers 13 residues. Germline lookup yields CDR1 MNHEY and CDR2 SVGAGI. Trimming removed 0 bases at V and 4 bases at J, with 4 bases between. The DNA of the CDR3 is TGTGCCAGCAGTTACTCAAGGAATCAGCCCCAGCATTTT. It translates to CASSYSRNQPQHF.

This clone was detected once. CDR3 nucleotides: TGTGCCAGCAGCGGACCCGGGACAGCTTATAATTCACCCCTCCACTTT. It translates to CASSGPGTAYNSPLHF. The chain joins TRBV9 to TRBJ1-6; 7 nucleotides align to TRBD1. The CDR3 loop spans 16 amino acids. Germline trimming cut 3 bases from V and 4 bases from J; bases unmatched to any gene: 7. Germline CDR1 reads SGDLS; CDR2 reads YYNGEE.

The chain recombines TRBV7-9 with TRBJ1-1; TRBD1 is a possible D gene (6 bases). Trimming removed 3 bases from V and 0 bases from J, with 8 bases in between. CDR3 length: 14 residues. Germline V gene lookup returns CDR1 SEHNR and CDR2 FQNEAQ (reference sequence). The CDR3 sequence is CASSLDRLNTEAFF. As DNA, the CDR3 is TGTGCCAGCAGCTTGGACAGACTGAACACTGAAGCTTTCTTT.

The V and J genes are TRBV27 and TRBJ2-3; D gene unclear. V dropped 3 bases and J dropped 3 bases, with 10 bases sitting between them. Per germline, CDR1 MNHEY and CDR2 SMNVEV (reference sequence). The CDR3 consists of 14 residues. The chain's CDR3 is CASSFYMSTDTQYF. DNA of the CDR3: TGTGCCAGCAGTTTCTACATGTCGACAGATACGCAGTATTTT.

The chain joins TRBV27 to TRBJ2-7, with a tentative D call TRBD1 (6 bases). The CDR3 is made up of 16 amino acids. Germline values: CDR1 MNHEY, CDR2 SMNVEV (reference sequence). V was shortened by 6 bases and J by 5 bases, with 23 bases between the two germline ends. The CDR3 loop is CASSSPRTVPRNEQYF. The DNA for the CDR3 is TGTGCCAGCAGCTCCCCCAGGACAGTCCCCAGGAACGAGCAGTACTTC.

The CDR3 nucleotides read TGTGCCAGCAGCCCTCGGACTAGCGGGGCCTACGAGCAGTACTTC. This codes for CASSPRTSGAYEQYF. This chain uses TRBV5-4 with TRBJ2-7; 12 bases align to TRBD2. This CDR3 is built from 15 residues. J was trimmed by 2 bases and V by 4 bases; bases with no gene match: 4. Germline V gives CDR1 SGHNT, CDR2 YYREEE (reference sequence).

The V gene is TRBV18, the J gene TRBJ2-6; D not resolved. V was pared by 2 bases and J by 0 bases, with 11 bases between. CDR3 length: 17 amino acids. Germline values: CDR1 KGHSH, CDR2 LQKENI. The DNA of the CDR3 is TGTGCCAGCTCACCATCCCCTCCCGGCTCTGGGGCCAACGTCCTGACTTTC. It translates to CASSPSPPGSGANVLTF.

This chain links TRBV5-1 with TRBJ1-5, with D perhaps TRBD1 (5 bases). V lost 0 bases and J lost 6, with 7 bases in between. CDR3 length equals 13 residues. Per germline, CDR1 SGHRS and CDR2 YFSETQ. The CDR3 sequence: CASSLVGAQPQHF. CDR3 bases: TGCGCCAGCAGCTTGGTCGGGGCTCAGCCCCAGCATTTT.

The chain uses TRBV12-5 and TRBJ1-1; D gene unclear. Germline lookup yields CDR1 LGHNT and CDR2 FRNRAP. Between the trimmed V and J ends, which lost 3 bases and 0 bases, there was a span of 8 bases. This CDR3 spans 14 amino acids. CDR3: CASGFFRVNTEAFF. The CDR3 DNA reads as TGTGCTAGTGGTTTCTTTCGGGTGAACACTGAAGCTTTCTTT.

The gene calls are TRBV19 and TRBJ1-5, with D possibly being TRBD1 (5 bases). The germline V gene encodes CDR1 LNHDA and CDR2 SQIVND (reference sequence). CDR3 size: 17 residues. The V end lost 4 bases, the J end lost 4 bases, and 20 bases lay between the germline ends. The CDR3 spells CASSTQLSGIVNQPQHF. In DNA, the CDR3 is TGTGCCAGTAGTACCCAACTCTCAGGGATAGTTAATCAGCCCCAGCATTTT. Using reference TRBV19 and TRBJ1-5 for the parts outside the CDR3, the full variable domain is DGGITQSPKYLFRKEGQNVTLSCEQNLNHDAMYWYRQDPGQGLRLIYYSQIVNDFQKGDIAEGYSVSREKKESFPLTVTSAQKNPTAFYLCASSTQLSGIVNQPQHFGDGTRLSIL.

A single count supports this clone. The CDR3 protein is CASSLVPDRGREQYF. The CDR3 DNA reads TGTGCCAGCAGCTTAGTCCCGGACAGGGGAAGGGAGCAGTACTTC. The chain links TRBV7-9 to TRBJ2-7; 9 nucleotides align to TRBD1. J lost 7 bases, V lost 1 base, and 8 bases had no gene match. From germline, CDR1 is SEHNR and CDR2 FQNEAQ (reference sequence). This CDR3 comprises 15 residues.

V usage is TRBV5-4 and J usage is TRBJ1-1; weak D call: TRBD1 (6 bases). Germline-derived CDR1 and CDR2 are SGHNT and YYREEE (reference sequence). Trimming left V 4 bases short and J 1 base short, with 23 bases between. CDR3 size: 18 residues. The CDR3 DNA reads as TGTGCCAGCAGCCCCCTTTTGGGAGCGAGGGGGGGGAACACTGAAGCTTTCTTT. It yields the protein CASSPLLGARGGNTEAFF.

This chain uses TRBV5-4 with TRBJ2-5; 7 bases align to TRBD2. Unmatched junction bases numbered 4, after V lost 1 base and J lost 4 bases. In germline, CDR1 is SGHNT, CDR2 YYREEE (reference sequence). The CDR3 length is 14 residues. The CDR3 reads CASSLWGGRETQYF. The CDR3 coding sequence is TGTGCCAGCAGCTTGTGGGGGGGAAGAGAGACCCAGTACTTC.

This chain joins TRBV9 and TRBJ1-2; unclear D gene. Germline-derived CDR1 and CDR2 are SGDLS and YYNGEE. V lost 0 bases, J lost 1 base, and 10 bases lay in between. The CDR3 sequence is 15 residues long. The CDR3 is CASSVDPGFNYGYTF. CDR3 DNA: TGTGCCAGCAGCGTAGACCCGGGCTTTAACTATGGCTACACCTTC.

The chain couples TRBV5-4 to TRBJ2-4; 13 nucleotides align to TRBD2. The CDR3 contains 17 residues. With V trimmed by 1 base and J by 5 bases, 6 bases remained unmatched. Per the germline V gene, CDR1 is SGHNT and CDR2 is YYREEE (reference sequence). The DNA for the CDR3 is TGTGCCAGCAGCTTGCCGAACGGACTAGCGGGGGAAAACATTCAGTACTTC. Its translation: CASSLPNGLAGENIQYF.

The chain links TRBV5-5 to TRBJ1-2; D possibly corresponds to TRBD1 (6 bases). The germline gives CDR1 SGHKS, CDR2 YYEKEE (reference sequence). V was clipped by 0 bases and J by 5 bases, with 14 bases between them. The CDR3 sequence is 15 residues long. CDR3 region: CASSLAGTLIYGYTF. CDR3 sequence (DNA): TGTGCCAGCAGCTTGGCCGGGACACTTATTTATGGCTACACCTTC.